This T cell receptor (beta chain) is drawn from a study of T cell responses to AZD1222 COVID-19 vaccine. The CDR3 consists of 15 residues. The V gene end was trimmed by 6 bases and the J gene end by 7 bases; junction bases not matched to a gene: 11. The germline gives CDR1 LNHDA, CDR2 SQIVND (reference sequence). The assay was immunoSEQ multiplex PCR, and TCRdb's table has in-frame clones only and misses some. The sample holds some 120,000 clones, approximately 83% seen once. The sequence came from an adult in good health. The source material was peripheral blood, sampled on day 0 of AZD1222 vaccination. The gene calls are TRBV19 and TRBJ1-5, with 8 positions matching TRBD1. This CDR3 reads CASSLLQGAGQPQHF. The CDR3 DNA follows: TGTGCCAGTAGCCTTCTTCAGGGGGCTGGGCAGCCCCAGCATTTT. The full variable domain, in which reference TRBV19 and TRBJ1-5 provide the parts outside the CDR3, is DGGITQSPKYLFRKEGQNVTLSCEQNLNHDAMYWYRQDPGQGLRLIYYSQIVNDFQKGDIAEGYSVSREKKESFPLTVTSAQKNPTAFYLCASSLLQGAGQPQHFGDGTRLSIL.